Shown below are 30 T cell receptor beta chains from a single sample sequenced in a study of shared clonotypes between healthy human individuals. Naive CD8 cells lacked CD45RO, underwent positive selection for CCR7 and left out terminally differentiated effector memory CD45RA+ cells. Method: immunoSEQ multiplex PCR; TCRdb's copy keeps in-frame clones and lacks some. The table has about 610,000 clones, approximately 96% seen once; the top ten hold about 0.12%. Sequenced input: naive CD8+ T cells sorted from blood. The receptor set was obtained from a woman aged 25-40 years in good health.

The rearrangement links TRBV10-1 to TRBJ2-7; D uncertain. The CDR3 is 12 residues long. In germline, CDR1 is WNHNN, CDR2 SYGVQD (reference sequence). V was trimmed by 3 bases and J by 2 bases, leaving 5 bases between them. CDR3 protein: CASSDQTYEQYF. CDR3 bases: TGCGCCAGCAGTGACCAGACCTACGAGCAGTACTTC.

The J gene is TRBJ2-2, the V gene TRBV6-4; TRBD2 might be the D (6 bases). CDR3 size: 14 residues. The V end was cut by 1 base, the J end by 6 bases, with 9 bases between. CDR1 is MRHNA and CDR2 is SNTAGT in the germline V gene. The CDR3 DNA sequence: TGTGCCAGCAGTGACTTTAGCGGAGCCGGGGAGCTGTTTTTT. It yields the protein CASSDFSGAGELFF.

V usage is TRBV27 and J usage is TRBJ1-1, with TRBD1 matching 8 bases. CDR3 size: 13 residues. Germline V CDR1 and CDR2: MNHEY, SMNVEV (reference sequence). With 7 bases clipped from V and 1 base from J, the junction kept 2 bases outside the gene matches. This CDR3 reads CASNGQGNTEAFF. The CDR3, as DNA: TGTGCCAGCAATGGACAGGGGAACACTGAAGCTTTCTTT.

V usage is TRBV27 and J usage is TRBJ2-7; possibly TRBD2 for D (6 bases). With 6 bases removed from V and 3 bases from J, the gap between germline ends came to 18 bases. Germline loops: CDR1 MNHEY, CDR2 SMNVEV (reference sequence). This CDR3 is 15 amino acids long. The CDR3 bases are TGTGCCAGCAGACCTACCGGGACTTCATACTACGAGCAGTACTTC. Translation: CASRPTGTSYYEQYF.

This rearrangement joins TRBV28 to TRBJ1-1; D not certain. Germline values: CDR1 MDHEN, CDR2 SYDVKM. The CDR3 sequence is 15 residues long. The ends were cut back, 1 base at V and 1 base at J, with 10 bases in the middle. CDR3 amino acids: CASSLLSGGNTEAFF. CDR3 DNA: TGTGCCAGCAGTTTATTGTCAGGCGGGAACACTGAAGCTTTCTTT.

This clone appeared a single time. This chain connects TRBV4-1 to TRBJ2-3; tentative D call: TRBD2 (5 bases). In germline, CDR1 is MGHRA, CDR2 YSYEKL. V was pared by 3 bases and J by 1 base, with 8 bases between. There are 14 residues in the CDR3. DNA of the CDR3: TGCGCCAGCAGCCATGTGGGAGGCACAGATACGCAGTATTTT. This codes for CASSHVGGTDTQYF.

The J gene is TRBJ1-2, the V gene TRBV6-6, with 7 bases identical to TRBD1. The CDR3 totals 14 residues. Germline V lookup: CDR1 MNHNY, CDR2 SVGAGI (reference sequence). After removal of 8 bases from V and 7 bases from J, the junction contained 13 bases not matched to a gene. The CDR3 bases are TGTGCCAGCGACAAGGATAGGGGGCGCGGTGGCTACACCTTC. Translation gives CASDKDRGRGGYTF.

The gene calls are TRBV4-1 and TRBJ2-7; D uncertain. The CDR3 runs to 12 residues. Germline values: CDR1 MGHRA, CDR2 YSYEKL. Trimming pared 4 bases from V and 6 bases from J, leaving 10 bases between. CDR3 coding DNA: TGCGCCAGCAGCCCCCCACTTGGCGAGCAGTACTTC. This encodes CASSPPLGEQYF.

The V gene is TRBV30, the J gene TRBJ1-2; TRBD1 matches 7 bases. In germline, CDR1 is GTSNPN, CDR2 SVGIG (reference sequence). The CDR3 has 13 amino acids. J gave up 6 bases and V 3 bases, and 7 bases lay outside the gene matches. The CDR3 nucleotides read TGTGCCTGGAGGGAACAGGGGTACCATGGCTACACCTTC. Its protein is CAWREQGYHGYTF.

The rearrangement uses TRBV27 and TRBJ2-7; TRBD2 matches at 8 bases. The germline V gene encodes CDR1 MNHEY and CDR2 SMNVEV (reference sequence). The CDR3 has 15 amino acids. Trimming took 4 bases from V and 3 from J; bases not matched to a gene: 8. CDR3 in amino acids: CASSWSGRPLYEQYF. As DNA, the CDR3 is TGTGCCAGCAGTTGGAGCGGGAGACCACTCTACGAGCAGTACTTC.

This clone has just one count. The J gene is TRBJ2-1, the V gene TRBV28; weak D call: TRBD1 (5 bases). The germline gives CDR1 MDHEN, CDR2 SYDVKM. The CDR3 contains 11 residues. Trimming cost V 3 bases and J 12 bases, with 9 bases left between them. The CDR3 region is CASSFEQGQFF. The CDR3 DNA sequence: TGTGCCAGCAGTTTCGAGCAGGGGCAGTTCTTC.

This chain uses TRBV5-8 with TRBJ2-1, with TRBD2 matching 9 bases. With 4 bases clipped from V and 2 bases from J, the junction kept 7 bases outside the gene matches. Germline V CDR1 and CDR2: SGHTS, YDEGEE. This CDR3 is 16 amino acids long. CDR3 protein: CASSGEVAGAYNEQFF. The DNA of the CDR3 is TGTGCCAGCAGCGGGGAGGTAGCGGGAGCCTACAATGAGCAGTTCTTC.

The V gene is TRBV2, the J gene TRBJ2-7, with a possible D match to TRBD2 (5 bases). Per the germline V gene, CDR1 is SNHLY and CDR2 is FYNNEI. The CDR3 length is 11 residues. Trimming cost V 8 bases and J 7 bases, with 12 bases left between them. CDR3 loop: CASPGGSEQYF. DNA of the CDR3: TGTGCCAGCCCGGGCGGGTCGGAGCAGTACTTC.

There are a few counts of this clone. The CDR3 coding sequence is TGTGCCAGCAGTTACTCTTTGGGACTCGGCTACACCTTC. Translation gives CASSYSLGLGYTF. This rearrangement joins TRBV6-5 to TRBJ1-2, with a tentative D call TRBD1 (5 bases). The CDR3 is 13 residues long. The V and J ends lost 0 bases and 8 bases respectively, with 10 bases between them. Germline values: CDR1 MNHEY, CDR2 SVGAGI.

The chain combines TRBV27 with TRBJ2-7; weak D call: TRBD2 (6 bases). This CDR3 spans 12 amino acids. V was cut by 8 bases and J by 6 bases, with 14 bases left in between. The germline CDR1 and CDR2 sequences are MNHEY and SMNVEV (reference sequence). DNA of the CDR3: TGTGCCAGCCTGGGCGGGGCGGGCGAGCAGTACTTC. Translated: CASLGGAGEQYF.

V and J are TRBV11-2 and TRBJ2-7; TRBD2 agrees at 7 bases. Germline trimming cut 4 bases from V and 6 bases from J; bases unmatched to any gene: 9. CDR3 size: 14 residues. The germline gives CDR1 SGHAT, CDR2 FQNNGV. The CDR3 reads CASSSAWGGGEQYF. CDR3 bases: TGTGCCAGCAGCTCCGCTTGGGGCGGGGGCGAGCAGTACTTC.

V is TRBV10-1 and J is TRBJ2-3; D is unresolved. Germline values: CDR1 WNHNN, CDR2 SYGVQD (reference sequence). The CDR3 sequence is 14 residues long. Trimming removed 3 bases at V and 2 bases at J, with 9 bases between. DNA for the CDR3: TGCGCCAGCAGTGAATACTCTCACACAGATACGCAGTATTTT. Residues: CASSEYSHTDTQYF.

This chain links TRBV19 with TRBJ2-7; D is possibly TRBD1 (6 bases). Germline V gene sequence: CDR1 LNHDA, CDR2 SQIVND (reference sequence). CDR3 length: 14 residues. V lost 2 bases, J lost 6 bases, and 14 bases lay in between. The CDR3 reads CASSIRTGSVEQYF. The CDR3 nucleotides read TGTGCCAGTAGTATACGTACAGGGTCGGTCGAGCAGTACTTC.

The chain has TRBV10-3 and TRBJ1-3, with TRBD1 matching over 11 bases. Trimming cost V 3 bases and J 3 bases; bases outside gene matches: 1. Germline CDR1 reads ENHRY; CDR2 reads SYGVKD. CDR3 length: 15 amino acids. The CDR3 spells CAISDGTGGGNTIYF. CDR3 sequence (DNA): TGTGCCATCAGTGACGGGACAGGGGGTGGAAACACCATATATTTT.

The chain employs TRBV6-1 and TRBJ1-5, with TRBD1 matching 7 bases. The germline V gene encodes CDR1 MNHNS and CDR2 SASEGT. The CDR3 runs to 14 residues. V shed 2 bases, J shed 4 bases, and the junction held 2 bases outside the gene matches. The CDR3 region has the DNA TGTGCCAGCAGTGAACGACAGGGAAATCAGCCCCAGCATTTT. This encodes CASSERQGNQPQHF.

V is TRBV5-8 and J is TRBJ1-1; 7 nucleotides align to TRBD1. CDR1 is SGHTS, CDR2 YDEGEE, per germline. The trim removed 6 bases at V and 0 bases at J, leaving 8 bases unmatched. The CDR3 totals 15 residues. The CDR3 here is CASTLQGTLNTEAFF. The CDR3 coding sequence is TGTGCCAGCACCTTACAGGGGACCTTGAACACTGAAGCTTTCTTT. Using reference TRBV5-8 and TRBJ1-1 for the parts outside the CDR3, the full variable domain is EAGVTQSPTHLIKTRGQQATLRCSPISGHTSVYWYQQALGLGLQFLLWYDEGEERNRGNFPPRFSGRQFPNYSSELNVNALELEDSALYLCASTLQGTLNTEAFFGQGTRLTVV.

The chain is built from TRBV27 and TRBJ1-1, with D perhaps matching TRBD1 (6 bases). The CDR3 spans 14 residues. Deletions cut 0 bases from V and 6 bases from J, with 11 bases between. CDR1 MNHEY and CDR2 SMNVEV come from the germline V gene (reference sequence). CDR3 region: CASSLSGTHSEAFF. DNA of the CDR3: TGTGCCAGCAGTTTATCTGGGACACATTCTGAAGCTTTCTTT.

The chain links TRBV9 to TRBJ1-1; D is unclear. Germline CDR1 SGDLS, CDR2 YYNGEE. V lost 2 bases to trimming and J lost 3 bases, with 17 bases between them. The CDR3 runs 16 residues. Here the CDR3 DNA reads TGTGCCAGCAGCGTGACTCGGACTTCGTGGGACACTGAAGCTTTCTTT. Its protein is CASSVTRTSWDTEAFF.

A single count supports this clone. The chain couples TRBV5-6 to TRBJ2-1, with 12 positions matching TRBD2. Looked up from germline, CDR1 is SGHDT and CDR2 is YYEEEE. This CDR3 has 16 amino acids. After removal of 0 bases from V and 6 bases from J, the junction contained 4 bases not matched to a gene. CDR3 nucleotides: TGTGCCAGCAGCTTGGCTACTAGCGGGAGGTTCAATGAGCAGTTCTTC. Translating gives CASSLATSGRFNEQFF.

This chain connects TRBV20-1 to TRBJ2-7, with D possibly TRBD2 on 5 matching bases. From germline, CDR1 is DFQATT and CDR2 SNEGSKA (reference sequence). Between the trimmed V and J ends, which lost 8 bases and 8 bases, there was a span of 13 bases. The CDR3 is 10 residues long. CDR3 sequence (DNA): TGCAGTTTACTAGATTTTCAGCAGTACTTC. This codes for CSLLDFQQYF.

V is TRBV5-4 and J is TRBJ2-7, with TRBD2 as a possible D gene (5 bases). V lost 1 base and J 4 bases, leaving 12 bases between the germline ends. CDR3 length: 14 residues. Germline V CDR1 and CDR2: SGHNT, YYREEE (reference sequence). The CDR3 loop is CASSLYAGDYEQYF. The DNA of the CDR3 is TGTGCCAGCAGCTTGTATGCCGGGGATTACGAGCAGTACTTC.

The chain has TRBV27 and TRBJ2-1; D is perhaps TRBD2 (5 bases). Trimming cost V 3 bases and J 15 bases, with 18 bases left between them. Per germline, CDR1 MNHEY and CDR2 SMNVEV (reference sequence). CDR3 length: 13 amino acids. Here the CDR3 reads CASSFSRAASGFF. CDR3 nucleotides: TGTGCCAGCAGTTTTTCTCGAGCGGCCTCTGGGTTCTTC.

The genes are TRBV2 and TRBJ2-7; no definite D call. V lost 4 bases and J 4 bases, leaving 8 bases between the germline ends. In germline, CDR1 is SNHLY, CDR2 FYNNEI. The CDR3 covers 12 residues. The CDR3 DNA reads as TGTGCCAGCAGTGGTGTACCATACGAGCAGTACTTC. As protein: CASSGVPYEQYF.

The chain links TRBV7-6 to TRBJ1-1; D is undetermined. The CDR3 length is 12 residues. Germline values: CDR1 SGHVS, CDR2 FNYEAQ. V lost 5 bases, J lost 7 bases, and 11 bases lay in between. The CDR3 nucleotides are TGTGCCAGCAGCCCCTTCGAGGGTGAAGCTTTCTTT. Encoded protein: CASSPFEGEAFF.

The chain carries TRBV7-9 and TRBJ1-5; 8 bases match TRBD1. There are 13 residues in the CDR3. Germline-derived CDR1 and CDR2 are SEHNR and FQNEAQ (reference sequence). V lost 4 bases and J lost 7; bases outside the gene matches: 3. CDR3 bases: TGTGCCAGCAGCTGGACAGGGCGCCAGCCCCAGCATTTT. Its protein product is CASSWTGRQPQHF.